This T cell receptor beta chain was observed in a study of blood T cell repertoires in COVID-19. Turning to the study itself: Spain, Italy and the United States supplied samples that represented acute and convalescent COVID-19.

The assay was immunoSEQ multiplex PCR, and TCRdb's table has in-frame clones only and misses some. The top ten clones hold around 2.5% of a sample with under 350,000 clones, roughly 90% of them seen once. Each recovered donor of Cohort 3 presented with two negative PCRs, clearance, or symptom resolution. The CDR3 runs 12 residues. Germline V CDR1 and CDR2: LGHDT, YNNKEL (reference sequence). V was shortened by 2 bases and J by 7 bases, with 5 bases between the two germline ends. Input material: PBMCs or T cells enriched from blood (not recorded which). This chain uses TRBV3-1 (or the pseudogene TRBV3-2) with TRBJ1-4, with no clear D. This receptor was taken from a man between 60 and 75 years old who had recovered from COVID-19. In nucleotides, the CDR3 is TGTGCCAGCAGCCAATTCGGTGAAAAACTGTTTTTT. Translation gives CASSQFGEKLFF.